There are a few counts of the clone carrying this T cell receptor (beta chain). Germline CDR1 MDHEN, CDR2 SYDVKM. CDR3 size: 14 residues. V dropped 3 bases and J dropped 4 bases, with 12 bases sitting between them. These data originate in a study of T cells in narcolepsy. Here immunoSEQ multiplex PCR was the method, and the copy in TCRdb shows in-frame clones only, minus some. The table records 35,000 to 40,000 clones, around 85% of them present only once. The source is a human donor with narcolepsy. The V call is TRBV28, the J call TRBJ2-5; D may match TRBD1 or TRBD2 (6 bases each). Source material: CD45RA- memory CD4+ T cells from PBMCs. The CDR3 DNA follows: TGTGCCAGCAGTTTCGTCGGGGGCCCAGAGACCCAGTACTTC. Its translation: CASSFVGGPETQYF. Filled out from reference TRBV28 and TRBJ2-5, the complete variable domain reads DVKVTQSSRYLVKRTGEKVFLECVQDMDHENMFWYRQDPGLGLRLIYFSYDVKMKEKGDIPEGYSVSREKKERFSLILESASTNQTSMYLCASSFVGGPETQYFGPGTRLLVL.